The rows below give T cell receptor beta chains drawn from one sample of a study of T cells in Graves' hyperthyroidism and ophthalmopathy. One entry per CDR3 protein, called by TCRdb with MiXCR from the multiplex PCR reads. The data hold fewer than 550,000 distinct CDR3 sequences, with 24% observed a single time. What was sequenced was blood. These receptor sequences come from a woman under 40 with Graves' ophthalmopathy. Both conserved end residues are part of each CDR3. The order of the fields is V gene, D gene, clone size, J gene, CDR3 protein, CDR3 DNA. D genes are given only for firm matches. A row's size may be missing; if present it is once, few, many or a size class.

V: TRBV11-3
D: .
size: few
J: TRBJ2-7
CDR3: CASSSGPERAQYF
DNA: TGTGCCAGCAGCTCGGGACCGGAAAGGGCGCAGTACTTC

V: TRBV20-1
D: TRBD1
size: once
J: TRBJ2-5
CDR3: CSALTGQGGETQYF
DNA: TGCAGTGCCCTAACGGGACAGGGGGGAGAGACCCAGTACTTC

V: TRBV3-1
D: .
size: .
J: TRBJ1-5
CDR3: CASSQDTQPQHF
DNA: TGTGCCAGCAGCCAAGATACTCAGCCCCAGCATTTT

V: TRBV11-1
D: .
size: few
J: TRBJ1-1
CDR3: CASSFGPGFLDTEAFF
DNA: TGTGCCAGCAGCTTCGGGCCCGGGTTTCTTGACACTGAAGCTTTCTTT

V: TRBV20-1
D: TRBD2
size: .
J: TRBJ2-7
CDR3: CSARDGGAGGSYEQYF
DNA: TGCAGTGCTAGAGATGGTGGAGCGGGGGGATCCTACGAGCAGTACTTC

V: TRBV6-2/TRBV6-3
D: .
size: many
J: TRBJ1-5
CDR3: CASRTGMIWPQHF
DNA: TGTGCCAGCAGGACAGGAATGATTTGGCCCCAGCATTTT

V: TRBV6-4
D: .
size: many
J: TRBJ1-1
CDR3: CASSAEGVSTSATEAFF
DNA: TGTGCCAGCAGCGCCGAGGGCGTCTCTACTTCAGCCACTGAAGCTTTCTTT

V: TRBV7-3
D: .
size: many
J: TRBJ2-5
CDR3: CASSPTGEGETQYF
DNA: TGTGCCAGCAGCCCGACAGGGGAGGGGGAGACCCAGTACTTC

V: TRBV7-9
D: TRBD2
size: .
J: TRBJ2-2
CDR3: CASTRTSGGPGELFF
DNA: TGTGCCAGCACCAGAACTAGCGGGGGGCCCGGGGAGCTGTTTTTT

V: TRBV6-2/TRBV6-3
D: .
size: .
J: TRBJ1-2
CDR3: CASSYRFPGYGYTF
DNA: TGTGCCAGCAGTTACCGATTCCCCGGATACGGCTACACCTTC

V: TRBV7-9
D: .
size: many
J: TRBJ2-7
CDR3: CASSPTFNRDGSYEQYF
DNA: TGTGCCAGCAGCCCCACCTTTAACCGGGACGGCTCCTACGAGCAGTACTTC

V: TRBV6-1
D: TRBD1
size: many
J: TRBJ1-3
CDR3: CASRTGANTIYF
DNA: TGTGCCAGCAGGACAGGGGCGAACACCATATATTTT

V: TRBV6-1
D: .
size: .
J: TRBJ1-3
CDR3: CAGSQGRSGNTIYF
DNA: TGTGCCGGGAGTCAGGGACGATCAGGAAACACCATATATTTT